The 23 T cell receptor beta chains below were found in one sample sequenced in a study of blood T cell repertoires in COVID-19. TCRdb's copy holds only in-frame clones and misses some; the assay was immunoSEQ multiplex PCR. The table shows 430,000 or so clones, with over 75% occurring only once. Sample: PBMCs or T cells enriched from blood (not recorded which). These receptor sequences come from a middle-aged woman who had recovered from COVID-19.

The rearrangement links TRBV9 to TRBJ1-1; D not resolved. The V gene lost 1 base and the J gene lost 2 bases, with 6 bases spanning the gap. CDR1 and CDR2 (germline): SGDLS, YYNGEE. The CDR3 is 13 residues long. CDR3 sequence reads: CASSVRRNTEAFF. The CDR3 DNA reads TGTGCCAGCAGCGTAAGGAGAAACACTGAAGCTTTCTTT.

This chain uses TRBV7-2 with TRBJ1-1; 9 bases agree with TRBD1. CDR3 length: 15 residues. Germline V gene sequence: CDR1 SGHTA, CDR2 FQGNSA. The V segment lost 7 bases and the J segment 0 bases; nucleotides outside the gene matches: 6. The CDR3 loop is CASNLGQGMNTEAFF. The CDR3 coding sequence is TGTGCCAGCAACTTGGGACAGGGAATGAACACTGAAGCTTTCTTT.

This clone came up once. The V gene is TRBV9, the J gene TRBJ2-3; a weak D match, TRBD2 (6 bases). CDR3 length: 14 amino acids. Per the germline V gene, CDR1 is SGDLS and CDR2 is YYNGEE. V lost 3 bases, J lost 2 bases, and 10 bases lay in between. This chain's CDR3 is CASSGTTFTDTQYF. The CDR3 DNA follows: TGTGCCAGCAGCGGGACTACCTTCACAGATACGCAGTATTTT.

The chain combines TRBV13 with TRBJ1-2; 8 nucleotides agree with TRBD1. Germline CDR1 reads PRHDT; CDR2 reads FYEKMQ (reference sequence). The V segment lost 2 bases and the J segment 8 bases; nucleotides outside the gene matches: 10. This CDR3 has 15 residues. The CDR3 reads CASSLSDRGYGGYTF. CDR3 nucleotide sequence: TGTGCCAGCAGCTTATCTGACAGGGGATATGGGGGCTACACCTTC.

The V gene is TRBV10-2, the J gene TRBJ1-1; a possible D gene is TRBD1 (6 bases). This CDR3 region has 13 residues. Looked up from germline, CDR1 is WSHSY and CDR2 is SAAADI. Trimming shortened V by 7 bases and J by 1 base, and 10 bases separated the two germline ends. The CDR3 bases are TGCGCCAGCAACCCGACAGGGAACACTGAAGCTTTCTTT. Translated, it gives CASNPTGNTEAFF.

The CDR3 DNA is TGCAGCGGAAGCGGGAGGGTTACAGATACGCAGTATTTT. Protein: CSGSGRVTDTQYF. The rearrangement joins TRBV29-1 to TRBJ2-3, with 10 bases lining up with TRBD2. Germline V gives CDR1 SQVTM, CDR2 ANQGSEA. There are 13 residues in the CDR3. V trimming: 7 bases; J trimming: 3 bases; junction bases outside the gene matches: 4.

This clone appeared once. V gene TRBV6-5 combines with J gene TRBJ1-2; tentative D call: TRBD1 (5 bases). This CDR3 has 14 residues. Germline CDR1 MNHEY, CDR2 SVGAGI. V dropped 5 bases and J dropped 2 bases, with 12 bases sitting between them. The CDR3 nucleotides read TGTGCCAGCAGTCCCCCGGGGGGAAACTATGGCTACACCTTC. Its protein is CASSPPGGNYGYTF.

The rearrangement joins TRBV9 to TRBJ2-7, with D perhaps matching TRBD1 (5 bases). This CDR3 contains 16 residues. Between the trimmed V and J ends, which lost 4 bases and 2 bases, there was a span of 19 bases. CDR1 SGDLS and CDR2 YYNGEE come from the germline V gene. The CDR3 here is CASSPSAVDKAYEQYF. Here the CDR3 DNA reads TGTGCCAGCAGCCCCTCCGCCGTGGACAAGGCCTACGAGCAGTACTTC.

The J gene is TRBJ2-7, the V gene TRBV2; 14 bases match TRBD2. This CDR3 is built from 13 residues. The germline CDR1 and CDR2 sequences are SNHLY and FYNNEI. Trimming at V came to 3 bases and at J to 12 bases, leaving 4 bases not matched to a gene. The CDR3 sequence is CASSDRGTSGRYF. For the CDR3, the DNA is TGTGCCAGCAGTGATAGGGGGACTAGCGGGAGGTACTTC.

This rearrangement joins TRBV18 to TRBJ1-1; 11 positions match TRBD1. The length of the CDR3 is 16 residues. Per the germline V gene, CDR1 is KGHSH and CDR2 is LQKENI. With V trimmed by 2 bases and J by 3 bases, 5 bases remained unmatched. CDR3 region: CASSPTGTGGYTEAFF. The CDR3 DNA reads TGTGCCAGCTCACCAACCGGGACAGGGGGGTACACTGAAGCTTTCTTT.

The count of this clone is one. The J gene is TRBJ2-3, the V gene TRBV9; 8 bases agree with TRBD2. The V gene end was trimmed by 3 bases and the J gene end by 0 bases; junction bases not matched to a gene: 3. The CDR3 sequence is 15 residues long. In germline, CDR1 is SGDLS, CDR2 YYNGEE. CDR3 in amino acids: CASSETSGSTDTQYF. The CDR3 bases are TGTGCCAGCAGCGAAACTAGCGGCAGCACAGATACGCAGTATTTT.

This sequence joins TRBV30 and TRBJ1-3, with TRBD1 identical over 7 bases. The V segment lost 0 bases and the J segment 3 bases; nucleotides outside the gene matches: 8. Germline V lookup: CDR1 GTSNPN, CDR2 SVGIG (reference sequence). The CDR3 has 16 residues. CDR3 amino acids: CAWSVSPTGFGNTIYF. The CDR3 DNA sequence: TGTGCCTGGAGTGTTTCCCCGACAGGGTTTGGAAACACCATATATTTT.

This clone was counted a few times. This chain links TRBV12-3 or TRBV12-4 with TRBJ2-7, with D perhaps TRBD2 (5 bases). Between the trimmed V and J ends, which lost 4 bases and 6 bases, there was a span of 7 bases. CDR3 length equals 11 residues. The CDR3 sequence: CASSYGGEQYF. CDR3 DNA: TGTGCCAGCAGTTACGGAGGCGAGCAGTACTTC.

The chain has TRBV19 and TRBJ2-7; 7 bases are a match to TRBD2. This CDR3 has 11 amino acids. Germline assignment: CDR1 LNHDA and CDR2 SQIVND (reference sequence). V lost 6 bases to trimming and J lost 7 bases; unmatched junction nucleotides: 3. The CDR3 coding sequence is TGTGCCAGTAGCGCTAGCGGTGAGCAGTACTTC. It specifies CASSASGEQYF.

V gene TRBV19 combines with J gene TRBJ2-1, with 8 bases that match TRBD1. The J segment lost 5 bases and the V segment lost 3 bases, leaving 3 bases of the junction unmatched. This CDR3 is 14 amino acids long. From germline, CDR1 is LNHDA and CDR2 SQIVND (reference sequence). The CDR3 nucleotides are TGTGCCAGTAGTATCCAGGGGGCGGACAATGAGCAGTTCTTC. Its translation is CASSIQGADNEQFF.

Comment on this clone: Sequence at one end of the junction differs from germline and may be a read error. The rearrangement uses TRBV11-2 and TRBJ2-2; D is unclear. Germline CDR1 and CDR2: SGHAT and FQNNGV. The CDR3 spans 13 residues. The CDR3, as DNA: TGTGCCAGCAGCGCTAAGAACGCCGGGGAGCTGTTTTTT. Protein product: CASSAKNAGELFF.

This clone has only a few counts. The chain couples TRBV7-2 to TRBJ1-2; 8 bases map to TRBD1. V shed 2 bases and J 8 bases; nucleotides not matched to a gene: 7. The CDR3 extends over 14 amino acids. Per the germline V gene, CDR1 is SGHTA and CDR2 is FQGNSA. The CDR3 DNA reads TGTGCCAGCAGCTTATTCCAGGGGGCGGAAGGCTACACCTTC. This encodes CASSLFQGAEGYTF. Complete variable domain (other parts from reference TRBV7-2 and TRBJ1-2): GAGVSQSPSNKVTEKGKDVELRCDPISGHTALYWYRQSLGQGLEFLIYFQGNSAPDKSGLPSDRFSAERTGGSVSTLTIQRTQQEDSAVYLCASSLFQGAEGYTFGSGTRLTVV.

The V and J genes are TRBV6-5 and TRBJ1-1; 7 positions match TRBD1. The V and J ends lost 3 bases and 6 bases, in that order; junction bases with no gene match: 10. The germline V gene encodes CDR1 MNHEY and CDR2 SVGAGI. CDR3 length: 15 residues. As DNA, the CDR3 is TGTGCCAGCAGTTATGACAGGGAAAATTCCCCTGAAGCTTTCTTT. This translates into CASSYDRENSPEAFF.

This clone showed up just a few times. V usage is TRBV20-1 and J usage is TRBJ1-1; D may be TRBD1 (6 bases). The germline V gene encodes CDR1 DFQATT and CDR2 SNEGSKA (reference sequence). This CDR3 spans 11 amino acids. The ends were cut back, 7 bases at V and 9 bases at J, with 15 bases in the middle. Here the CDR3 DNA reads TGCAGTGTGTGGTGGGACATGCAAGCTTTCTTT. Translating it yields CSVWWDMQAFF.

J is TRBJ1-6 and V is TRBV4-3; tentatively, D is TRBD1 (5 bases). The ends were cut back, 1 base at V and 9 bases at J, with 13 bases in the middle. In germline, CDR1 is LGHNA, CDR2 YSLEER. The CDR3 contains 15 residues. As DNA, the CDR3 is TGCGCCAGCAGCCAAGTCATTGGAAGGGGTTCACCCCTCCACTTT. It is translated as CASSQVIGRGSPLHF.

CDR3 residues: CASKGWTRSRLTDTQYF. CDR3 nucleotides: TGTGCCAGTAAAGGGTGGACTCGGTCCCGCTTGACAGATACGCAGTATTTT. This chain joins TRBV9 and TRBJ2-3; D possibly corresponds to TRBD2 (5 bases). The CDR3 contains 17 residues. CDR1 is SGDLS, CDR2 YYNGEE, per germline. Trimming left V 8 bases short and J 3 bases short, with 25 bases between.

Details on this clone: Different DNA sequences within this sample yield the same CDR3. The V call is TRBV18, the J call TRBJ1-5; D is undetermined. Trimming took off 6 bases at V and 0 bases at J, with 9 bases between the two ends. Germline V gives CDR1 KGHSH, CDR2 LQKENI. This CDR3 comprises 14 residues. The DNA of the CDR3 is TGTGCCAGCTCCGGAGGCAATAGCAATCAGCCCCAGCATTTT. Protein product: CASSGGNSNQPQHF.

V and J are TRBV6-5 and TRBJ2-1, with 8 bases matching TRBD1. The germline V gene encodes CDR1 MNHEY and CDR2 SVGAGI. This CDR3 has 14 amino acids. V shed 5 bases, J shed 4 bases, and the junction held 4 bases outside the gene matches. The CDR3 sequence: CASSPDRGYNEQFF. The CDR3 bases are TGTGCCAGCAGTCCTGACAGGGGATACAATGAGCAGTTCTTC.